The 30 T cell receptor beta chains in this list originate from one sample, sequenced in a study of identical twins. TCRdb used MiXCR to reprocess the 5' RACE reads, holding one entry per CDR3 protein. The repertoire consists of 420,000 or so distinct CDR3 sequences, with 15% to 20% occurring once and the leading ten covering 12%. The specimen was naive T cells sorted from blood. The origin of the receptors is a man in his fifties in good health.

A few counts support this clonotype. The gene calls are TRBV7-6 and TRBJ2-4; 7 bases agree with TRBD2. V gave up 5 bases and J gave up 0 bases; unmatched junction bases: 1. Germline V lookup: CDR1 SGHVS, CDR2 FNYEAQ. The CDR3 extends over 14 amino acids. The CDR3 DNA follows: TGTGCCAGCAGCGCGGGGGAAGCCAAAAACATTCAGTACTTC. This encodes CASSAGEAKNIQYF.

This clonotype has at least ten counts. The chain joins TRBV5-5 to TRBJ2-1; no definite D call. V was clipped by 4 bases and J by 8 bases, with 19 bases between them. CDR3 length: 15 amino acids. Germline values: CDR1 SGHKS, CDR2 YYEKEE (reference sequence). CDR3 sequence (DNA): TGTGCCAGCAGCCAAGGTCGCCAAGTAAGCGATGAGCAGTTCTTC. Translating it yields CASSQGRQVSDEQFF.

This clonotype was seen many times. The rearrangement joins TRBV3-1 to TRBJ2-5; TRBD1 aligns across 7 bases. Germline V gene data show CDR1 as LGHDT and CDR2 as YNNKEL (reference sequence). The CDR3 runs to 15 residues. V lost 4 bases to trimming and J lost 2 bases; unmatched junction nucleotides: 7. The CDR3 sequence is CASSRGQVIQETQYF. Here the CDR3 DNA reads TGTGCCAGCAGCCGAGGACAGGTGATACAAGAGACCCAGTACTTC.

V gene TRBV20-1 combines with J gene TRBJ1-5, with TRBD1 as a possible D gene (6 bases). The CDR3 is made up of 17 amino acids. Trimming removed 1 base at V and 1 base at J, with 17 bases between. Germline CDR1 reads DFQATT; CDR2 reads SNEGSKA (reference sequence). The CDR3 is CSARAPQGHVSNQPQHF. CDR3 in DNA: TGCAGTGCTAGAGCCCCCCAGGGGCACGTCAGCAATCAGCCCCAGCATTTT.

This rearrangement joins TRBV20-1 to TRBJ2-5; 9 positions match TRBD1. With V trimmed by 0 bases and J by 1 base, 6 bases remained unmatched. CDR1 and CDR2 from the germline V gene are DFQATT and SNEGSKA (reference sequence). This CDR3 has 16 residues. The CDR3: CSARDPGQGSQETQYF. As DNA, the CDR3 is TGCAGTGCTAGAGATCCGGGACAGGGTAGCCAAGAGACCCAGTACTTC.

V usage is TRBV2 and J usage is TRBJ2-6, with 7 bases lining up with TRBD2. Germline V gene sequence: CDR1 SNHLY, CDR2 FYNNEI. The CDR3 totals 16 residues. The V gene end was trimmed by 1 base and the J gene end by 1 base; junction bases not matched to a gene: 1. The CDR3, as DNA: TGTGCCAGCAGTGAAGGAGCGGGGTCTGGGGCCAACGTCCTGACTTTC. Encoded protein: CASSEGAGSGANVLTF.

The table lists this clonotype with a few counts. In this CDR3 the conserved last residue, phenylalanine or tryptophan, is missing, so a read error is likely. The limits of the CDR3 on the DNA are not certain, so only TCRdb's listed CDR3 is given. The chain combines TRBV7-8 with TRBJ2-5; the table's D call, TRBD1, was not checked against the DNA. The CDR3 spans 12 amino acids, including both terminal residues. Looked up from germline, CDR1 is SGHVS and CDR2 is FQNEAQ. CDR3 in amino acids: CASSYVGGQGTY.

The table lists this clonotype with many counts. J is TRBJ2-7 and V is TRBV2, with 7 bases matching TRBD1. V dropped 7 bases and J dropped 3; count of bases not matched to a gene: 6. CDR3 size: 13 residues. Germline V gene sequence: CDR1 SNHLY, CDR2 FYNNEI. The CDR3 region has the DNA TGTGCCAGCAACGGACAGGCCTACTACGAGCAGTACTTC. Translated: CASNGQAYYEQYF.

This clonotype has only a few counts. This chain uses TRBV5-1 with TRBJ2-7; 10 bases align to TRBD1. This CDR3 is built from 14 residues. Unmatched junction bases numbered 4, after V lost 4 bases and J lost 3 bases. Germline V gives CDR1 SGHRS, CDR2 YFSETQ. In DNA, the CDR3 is TGCGCCAGCAGCGTCGGGACAGGGGACTACGAGCAGTACTTC. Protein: CASSVGTGDYEQYF.

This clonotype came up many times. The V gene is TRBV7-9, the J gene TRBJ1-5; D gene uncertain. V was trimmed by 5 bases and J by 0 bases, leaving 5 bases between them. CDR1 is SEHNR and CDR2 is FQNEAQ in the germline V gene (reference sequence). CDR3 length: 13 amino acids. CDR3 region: CASSPYSNQPQHF. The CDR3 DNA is TGTGCCAGCAGCCCCTATAGCAATCAGCCCCAGCATTTT.

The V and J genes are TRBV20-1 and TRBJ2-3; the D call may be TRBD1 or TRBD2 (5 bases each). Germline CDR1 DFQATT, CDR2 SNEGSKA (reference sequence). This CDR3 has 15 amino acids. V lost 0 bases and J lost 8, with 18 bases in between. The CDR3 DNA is TGCAGTGCTAGAGATCTCCGCCTGGGACCAGGTACGCAGTATTTT. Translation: CSARDLRLGPGTQYF.

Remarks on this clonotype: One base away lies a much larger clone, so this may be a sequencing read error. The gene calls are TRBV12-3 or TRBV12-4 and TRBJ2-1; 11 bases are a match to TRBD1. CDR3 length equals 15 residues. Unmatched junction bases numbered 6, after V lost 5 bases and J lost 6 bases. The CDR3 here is CASSRDRGTPNEQFF. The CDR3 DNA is TGTGCCAGCAGTAGGGACAGGGGGACGCCCAATGAGCAGTTCTTC.

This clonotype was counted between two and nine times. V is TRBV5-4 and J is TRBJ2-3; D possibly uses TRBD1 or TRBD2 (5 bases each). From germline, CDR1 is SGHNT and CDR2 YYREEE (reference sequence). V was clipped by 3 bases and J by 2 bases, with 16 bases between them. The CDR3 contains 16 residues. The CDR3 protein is CASSSRLGVHTDTQYF. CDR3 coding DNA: TGTGCCAGCAGCTCCCGGCTGGGGGTTCACACAGATACGCAGTATTTT.

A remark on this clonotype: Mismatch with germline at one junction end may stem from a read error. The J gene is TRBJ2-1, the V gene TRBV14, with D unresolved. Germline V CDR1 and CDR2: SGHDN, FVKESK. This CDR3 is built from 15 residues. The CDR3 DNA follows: TGTGCCAGCAGCCAACAGGTTCACTCCTACAATGAGCAGATCTTC. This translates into CASSQQVHSYNEQIF.

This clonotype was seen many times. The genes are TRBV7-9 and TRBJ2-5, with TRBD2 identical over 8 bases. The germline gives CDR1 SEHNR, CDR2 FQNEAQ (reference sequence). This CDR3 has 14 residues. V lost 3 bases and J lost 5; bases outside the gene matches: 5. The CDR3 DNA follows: TGTGCCAGCAGCTTGGGGACTAGAGGGGAGACCCAGTACTTC. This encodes CASSLGTRGETQYF.

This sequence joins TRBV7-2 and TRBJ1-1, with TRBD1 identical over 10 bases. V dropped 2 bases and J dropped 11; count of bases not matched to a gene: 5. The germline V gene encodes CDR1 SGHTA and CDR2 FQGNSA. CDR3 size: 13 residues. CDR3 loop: CASSLRQGARAFF. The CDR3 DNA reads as TGTGCCAGCAGCTTAAGACAGGGGGCACGGGCTTTCTTT.

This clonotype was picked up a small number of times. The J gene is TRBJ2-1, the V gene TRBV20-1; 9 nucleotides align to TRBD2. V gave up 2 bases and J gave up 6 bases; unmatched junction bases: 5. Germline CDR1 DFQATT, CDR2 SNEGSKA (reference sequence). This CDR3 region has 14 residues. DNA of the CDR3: TGCAGTGCTAGATCAATAGCGGGGGTCAATGAGCAGTTCTTC. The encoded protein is CSARSIAGVNEQFF.

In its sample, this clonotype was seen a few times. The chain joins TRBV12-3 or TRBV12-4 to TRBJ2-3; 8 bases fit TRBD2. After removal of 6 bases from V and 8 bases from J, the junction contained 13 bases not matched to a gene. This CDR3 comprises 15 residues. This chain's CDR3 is CASSSDRAGGGTQYF. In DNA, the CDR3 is TGTGCCAGCAGCTCTGACCGCGCGGGGGGTGGTACGCAGTATTTT.

This CDR3 reads CASSPPTGHEQFF. In DNA, the CDR3 is TGTGCCAGCAGCCCCCCGACAGGGCATGAGCAGTTCTTC. The chain recombines TRBV5-6 with TRBJ2-1; TRBD1 agrees at 7 bases. V shed 4 bases and J 8 bases; nucleotides not matched to a gene: 6. From germline, CDR1 is SGHDT and CDR2 YYEEEE. This CDR3 has 13 residues.

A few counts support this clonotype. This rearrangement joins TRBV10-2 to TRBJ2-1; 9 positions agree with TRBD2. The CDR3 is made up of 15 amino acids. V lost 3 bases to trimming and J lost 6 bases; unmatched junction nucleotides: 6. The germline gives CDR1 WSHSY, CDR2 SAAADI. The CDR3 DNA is TGCGCCAGCAGTGATCGTCTAGCGGGGATCAATGAGCAGTTCTTC. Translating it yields CASSDRLAGINEQFF.

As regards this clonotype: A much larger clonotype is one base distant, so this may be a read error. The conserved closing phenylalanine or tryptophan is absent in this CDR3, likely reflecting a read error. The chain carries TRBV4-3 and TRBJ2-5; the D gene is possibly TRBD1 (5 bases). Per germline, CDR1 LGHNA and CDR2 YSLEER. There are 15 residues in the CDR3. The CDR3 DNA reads TGCGCCAGCAGCCAAGATCACAGGACCCAAAAGACCCAGTACCTC. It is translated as CASSQDHRTQKTQYL.

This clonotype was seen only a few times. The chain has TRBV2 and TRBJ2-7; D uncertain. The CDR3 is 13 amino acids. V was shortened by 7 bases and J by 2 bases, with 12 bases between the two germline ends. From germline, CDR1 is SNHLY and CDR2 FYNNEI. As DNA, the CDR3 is TGTGCCAGCATGGTAAAGGGTACCTACGAGCAGTACTTC. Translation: CASMVKGTYEQYF.

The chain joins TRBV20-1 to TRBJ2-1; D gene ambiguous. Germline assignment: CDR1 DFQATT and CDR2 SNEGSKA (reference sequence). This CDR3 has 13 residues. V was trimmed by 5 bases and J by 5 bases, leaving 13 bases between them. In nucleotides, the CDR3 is TGCAGTGCTCCAACTTTTAGGGACAATGAGCAGTTCTTC. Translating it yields CSAPTFRDNEQFF.

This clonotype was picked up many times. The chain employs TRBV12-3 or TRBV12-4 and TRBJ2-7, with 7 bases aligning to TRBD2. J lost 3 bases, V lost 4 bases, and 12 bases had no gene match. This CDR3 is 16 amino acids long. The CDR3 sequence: CASSSTLGGGNYEQYF. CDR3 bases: TGTGCCAGCAGTTCGACCTTGGGGGGGGGGAACTACGAGCAGTACTTC.

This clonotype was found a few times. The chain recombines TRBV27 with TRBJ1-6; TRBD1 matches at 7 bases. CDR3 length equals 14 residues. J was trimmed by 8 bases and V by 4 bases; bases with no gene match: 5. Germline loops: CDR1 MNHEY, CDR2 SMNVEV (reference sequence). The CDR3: CASSSDRDYSPLHF. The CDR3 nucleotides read TGTGCCAGCAGTTCAGACAGGGACTATTCACCCCTCCACTTT.

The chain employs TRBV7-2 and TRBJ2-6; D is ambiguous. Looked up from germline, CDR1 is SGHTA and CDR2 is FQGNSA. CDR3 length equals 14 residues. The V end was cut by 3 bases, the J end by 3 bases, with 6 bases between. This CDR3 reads CASSFGVGANVLTF. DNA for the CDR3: TGTGCCAGCAGCTTTGGGGTTGGGGCCAACGTCCTGACTTTC.

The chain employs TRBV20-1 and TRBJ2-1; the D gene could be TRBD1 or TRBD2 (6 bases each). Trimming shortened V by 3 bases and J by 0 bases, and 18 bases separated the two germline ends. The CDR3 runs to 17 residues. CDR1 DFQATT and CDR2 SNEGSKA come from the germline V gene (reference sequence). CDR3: CSARDFRGGRSYNEQFF. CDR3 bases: TGCAGTGCTAGGGATTTCCGAGGGGGGCGCTCCTACAATGAGCAGTTCTTC.

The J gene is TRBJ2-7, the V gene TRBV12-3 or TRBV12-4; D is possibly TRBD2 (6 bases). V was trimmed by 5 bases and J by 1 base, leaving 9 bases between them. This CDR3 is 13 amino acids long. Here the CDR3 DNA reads TGTGCCAGCAGTCGGGACTGGTCCTACGAGCAGTACTTC. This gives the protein CASSRDWSYEQYF.

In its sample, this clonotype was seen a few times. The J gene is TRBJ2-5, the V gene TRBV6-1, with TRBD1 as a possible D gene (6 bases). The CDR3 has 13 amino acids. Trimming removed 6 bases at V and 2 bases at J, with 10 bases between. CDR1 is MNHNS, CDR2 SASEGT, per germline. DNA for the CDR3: TGTGCCAGCAGAGGACAGCGACAAGAGACCCAGTACTTC. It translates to CASRGQRQETQYF.

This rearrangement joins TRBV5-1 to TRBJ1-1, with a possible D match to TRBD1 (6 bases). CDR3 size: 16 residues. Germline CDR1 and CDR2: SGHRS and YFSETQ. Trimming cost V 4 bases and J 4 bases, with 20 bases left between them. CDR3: CASSASGAIYITEAFF. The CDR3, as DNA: TGCGCCAGCAGCGCCTCGGGGGCGATTTACATCACTGAAGCTTTCTTT. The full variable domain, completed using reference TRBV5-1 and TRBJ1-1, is KAGVTQTPRYLIKTRGQQVTLSCSPISGHRSVSWYQQTPGQGLQFLFEYFSETQRNKGNFPGRFSGRQFSNSRSEMNVSTLELGDSALYLCASSASGAIYITEAFFGQGTRLTVV.